The 23 T cell receptor beta chains reported below all come from one sample, sequenced in a study of T cells in Graves' hyperthyroidism and ophthalmopathy. Template material for amplifying TCR beta CDR3 regions consisted of RNA transcripts. A first-round RT-PCR of the TCR CDR3 used the HTBI primer set. TCRdb redid the calling of the multiplex PCR reads with MiXCR, one entry per CDR3 protein. This repertoire shows hundreds of thousands of distinct CDR3 sequences, about a third found once; its top ten account for around a third. The sample consisted of blood. These TCRs come from a woman aged 40 to 50 with Graves' hyperthyroidism.

The rearrangement uses TRBV12-3 or TRBV12-4 and TRBJ2-7, with 10 bases aligning to TRBD1. Trimming at V came to 3 bases and at J to 4 bases, leaving 6 bases not matched to a gene. The CDR3 has 15 amino acids. CDR3 DNA sequence: TGTGCCAGCAGTTTCGGGACAGGGGCCTATTACGAGCAGTACTTC. This encodes CASSFGTGAYYEQYF.

In its sample, this clonotype was seen many times. The chain joins TRBV7-9 to TRBJ2-7, with D maybe TRBD2 (5 bases). The CDR3 has 13 residues. Trimming removed 2 bases at V and 6 bases at J, with 11 bases between. Germline V gene sequence: CDR1 SEHNR, CDR2 FQNEAQ (reference sequence). CDR3 sequence reads: CASSLSYRGEQYF. CDR3 nucleotide sequence: TGTGCCAGCAGCTTAAGTTACCGGGGCGAGCAGTACTTC.

As for this clonotype: A much larger clone is a single base away; this may be a read error. A read error is likely, as this CDR3 ends without the conserved phenylalanine or tryptophan. The rearrangement joins TRBV29-1 to TRBJ2-7; D is possibly TRBD2 (5 bases). The germline V gene has CDR1 SQVTM and CDR2 ANQGSEA. This CDR3 comprises 13 residues. The ends were cut back, 8 bases at V and 7 bases at J, with 21 bases in the middle. CDR3 DNA: TGCAGCCCCGACCCTTTTGGCGGCGGGGAGCAGTACCTC. It translates to CSPDPFGGGEQYL.

This clonotype was observed a handful of times. This chain joins TRBV12-3 or TRBV12-4 and TRBJ1-2; a weak D match, TRBD1 (5 bases). The V and J ends lost 6 bases and 8 bases respectively, with 16 bases between them. The CDR3 is 13 amino acids. In nucleotides, the CDR3 is TGTGCCAGCAGCTTATCGGGGCTTCAGGGCTACACCTTC. It specifies CASSLSGLQGYTF.

The table lists this clonotype with a few counts. The chain employs TRBV7-2 and TRBJ2-7; D gene uncertain. Trimming stripped 2 bases from V and 9 bases from J, with 20 bases between. Germline-derived CDR1 and CDR2 are SGHTA and FQGNSA. The CDR3 totals 15 residues. As DNA, the CDR3 is TGTGCCAGCAGCTTAAGCGACGGTAACTTTTATGTGCAGTACTTC. It codes for CASSLSDGNFYVQYF.

This clonotype was counted only a few times. The chain links TRBV7-9 to TRBJ1-1; D gene uncertain. V was clipped by 5 bases and J by 6 bases, with 16 bases between them. The germline gives CDR1 SEHNR, CDR2 FQNEAQ (reference sequence). The CDR3 totals 14 residues. Written as DNA, the CDR3 is TGTGCCAGCAGCCCAGTGGGGAGACACGCTGAAGCTTTCTTT. It yields the protein CASSPVGRHAEAFF.

This clonotype was seen a few times. J is TRBJ1-2 and V is TRBV19; D gene unclear. Germline lookup yields CDR1 LNHDA and CDR2 SQIVND (reference sequence). This CDR3 region has 14 residues. The V end lost 1 base, the J end lost 4 bases, and 10 bases lay between the germline ends. As DNA, the CDR3 is TGTGCCAGTAGTATAGGAACGGTCGGCTATGGCTACACCTTC. Its protein product is CASSIGTVGYGYTF.

This clonotype was counted a single time. This rearrangement joins TRBV7-8 to TRBJ2-7; 16 nucleotides match TRBD2. CDR3 length: 17 residues. J was trimmed by 5 bases and V by 8 bases; bases with no gene match: 12. Germline CDR1 reads SGHVS; CDR2 reads FQNEAQ. The CDR3 spells CASSATGLAGGNDEQYF. In DNA form, the CDR3 reads TGTGCCAGCTCAGCTACGGGACTAGCGGGAGGGAACGACGAGCAGTACTTC.

The chain recombines TRBV28 with TRBJ1-4, with TRBD1 matching over 12 bases. CDR3 length: 15 residues. The germline V gene has CDR1 MDHEN and CDR2 SYDVKM. Unmatched junction bases numbered 6, after V lost 7 bases and J lost 6 bases. In DNA, the CDR3 is TGTGCCAGCACCGCCGGGACAGGGGGCTATGAAAAACTGTTTTTT. Translation: CASTAGTGGYEKLFF. Full variable domain (outside the CDR3, taken from reference TRBV28 and TRBJ1-4): DVKVTQSSRYLVKRTGEKVFLECVQDMDHENMFWYRQDPGLGLRLIYFSYDVKMKEKGDIPEGYSVSREKKERFSLILESASTNQTSMYLCASTAGTGGYEKLFFGSGTQLSVL.

The chain joins TRBV5-8 to TRBJ2-7, with D unresolved. CDR1 and CDR2 from the germline V gene are SGHTS and YDEGEE. The V end lost 2 bases, the J end lost 6 bases, and 3 bases lay between the germline ends. The CDR3 is 10 amino acids. The CDR3 coding sequence is TGTGCCAGCAGCTTTTCCGAGCAGTACTTC. Translating it yields CASSFSEQYF.

This clonotype was picked up one time. This sequence may be a read error, since a much larger clone differs from it by one base. The chain couples TRBV19 to TRBJ1-4; D remains unclear. Germline CDR1 is LNHDA and CDR2 is SQIVND (reference sequence). The CDR3 totals 16 residues. This chain's CDR3 is CASSIHGSTFNEELFF. For the CDR3, the DNA is TGTGCCAGTAGTATTCACGGTTCGACCTTCAATGAAGAACTGTTTTTT.

This clonotype occurred a few times. The chain carries TRBV20-1 and TRBJ2-7; TRBD2 agrees at 8 bases. V was pared by 3 bases and J by 12 bases, with 16 bases of the junction left unmatched. The CDR3 runs 14 residues. Germline CDR1 is DFQATT and CDR2 is SNEGSKA (reference sequence). DNA for the CDR3: TGCAGTGCTAGCGACGACGCAGGACTAGCTGTGCGGTACTTC. This translates into CSASDDAGLAVRYF.

This clonotype has only a few counts. The chain has TRBV6-2 or TRBV6-3 and TRBJ1-5; unclear D gene. Germline V gene data show CDR1 as MNHEY and CDR2 as SVGEGT. CDR3 length: 12 residues. The ends were cut back, 5 bases at V and 7 bases at J, with 9 bases in the middle. CDR3 residues: CASSPSMQPQHF. The CDR3, as DNA: TGTGCCAGCAGTCCGAGTATGCAGCCCCAGCATTTT.

The sample holds many counts of this clonotype. The V call is TRBV7-2, the J call TRBJ1-2, with 7 bases aligning to TRBD1. This CDR3 contains 14 residues. Trimming at V came to 0 bases and at J to 8 bases, leaving 6 bases not matched to a gene. Germline values: CDR1 SGHTA, CDR2 FQGNSA. The CDR3 region has the DNA TGTGCCAGCAGCTTAGCGTGGAGGGGGCGAGGCTACACCTTC. Translated: CASSLAWRGRGYTF.

This clonotype was counted ten times or more. This chain connects TRBV7-3 to TRBJ2-2; TRBD2 agrees at 14 bases. This CDR3 is built from 16 residues. Germline V gene lookup returns CDR1 SGHTA and CDR2 FQGTGA. J lost 4 bases, V lost 4 bases, and 2 bases had no gene match. CDR3 loop: CASSSGTSGGTGELFF. Here the CDR3 DNA reads TGTGCCAGCAGCTCTGGGACTAGCGGGGGCACCGGGGAGCTGTTTTTT.

There are a few counts of this clonotype. The gene calls are TRBV27 and TRBJ1-2; D is undetermined. V was pared by 5 bases and J by 4 bases, with 17 bases between. The CDR3 runs 15 residues. Germline CDR1 MNHEY, CDR2 SMNVEV (reference sequence). The CDR3 nucleotides read TGTGCCAGCAGTACCTTATTACAGCCGGGCTATGGCTACACCTTC. This encodes CASSTLLQPGYGYTF.

Of note for this clonotype: A much larger clone differs from this one at a single base, so this may be a read error. The chain recombines TRBV7-9 with TRBJ2-7; D remains unclear. There are 15 residues in the CDR3. Germline-derived CDR1 and CDR2 are SEHNR and FQNEAQ (reference sequence). V lost 0 bases and J 2 bases, leaving 11 bases between the germline ends. The CDR3 bases are TGTGCCAGCAGCTTAGCGCTGTCGGCCCCCTACGAGCAGTACTTC. Translating it yields CASSLALSAPYEQYF.

The chain is built from TRBV29-1 and TRBJ1-2, with D possibly TRBD1 on 5 matching bases. Trimming pared 6 bases from V and 6 bases from J, leaving 11 bases between. Germline assignment: CDR1 SQVTM and CDR2 ANQGSEA. CDR3 size: 11 residues. DNA for the CDR3: TGCAGCGTCCTAGGGGAAGATGGCTACACCTTC. It yields the protein CSVLGEDGYTF.

This clonotype was seen a handful of times. This sequence joins TRBV2 and TRBJ2-3; no firm D call. There are 13 residues in the CDR3. Germline loops: CDR1 SNHLY, CDR2 FYNNEI. V lost 3 bases and J 1 base, leaving 5 bases between the germline ends. The CDR3 nucleotides read TGTGCCAGCAGTGAGGGTGGCACAGATACGCAGTATTTT. It encodes CASSEGGTDTQYF.

This clonotype was seen at least ten times. The CDR3 region is CASSGDVSPFLSPLHF. CDR3 nucleotides: TGTGCCAGCAGCGGCGACGTCAGTCCCTTTTTATCACCCCTCCACTTT. This rearrangement joins TRBV9 to TRBJ1-6, with D hard to call. The CDR3 extends over 16 amino acids. The ends were cut back, 3 bases at V and 10 bases at J, with 20 bases in the middle. The germline gives CDR1 SGDLS, CDR2 YYNGEE.

The chain has TRBV7-2 and TRBJ1-2; the D gene is possibly TRBD1 (5 bases). The CDR3 spans 14 residues. The germline gives CDR1 SGHTA, CDR2 FQGNSA. Between the trimmed V and J ends, which lost 5 bases and 4 bases, there was a span of 14 bases. The CDR3 protein is CASSLQAGPYGYTF. For the CDR3, the DNA is TGTGCCAGCAGCCTCCAAGCGGGACCCTATGGCTACACCTTC.

This rearrangement joins TRBV7-3 to TRBJ2-2; the D is unclear. V dropped 5 bases and J dropped 0 bases, with 16 bases sitting between them. The CDR3 covers 17 residues. The germline gives CDR1 SGHTA, CDR2 FQGTGA. CDR3: CASSPSLGGANTGELFF. CDR3 DNA sequence: TGTGCCAGCAGCCCGAGCCTAGGCGGTGCGAACACCGGGGAGCTGTTTTTT.

The rearrangement uses TRBV20-1 and TRBJ1-4, with D perhaps matching TRBD1 (5 bases). Germline V CDR1 and CDR2: DFQATT, SNEGSKA (reference sequence). V was shortened by 4 bases and J by 0 bases, with 18 bases between the two germline ends. The CDR3 covers 17 residues. The DNA for the CDR3 is TGCAGTGCTAAGGCCCAGGGACCTTATGCAACTAATGAAAAACTGTTTTTT. It yields the protein CSAKAQGPYATNEKLFF.